This TCR beta chain originates from a study of T cell responses to AZD1222 COVID-19 vaccine. Overall study: Second-dose timings of about 4 or about 12 weeks were pooled.

This table comes from immunoSEQ multiplex PCR, and its TCRdb copy is limited to in-frame clones, with some not included. The sample includes 120,000 or so clones, about 81% of them seen just once. CDR3 length: 13 amino acids. In germline, CDR1 is MNHEY, CDR2 SVGAGI. V dropped 6 bases and J dropped 0 bases, with 7 bases sitting between them. This TCR derives from an adult in good health. The sequences come from peripheral blood, collected on day 0 of AZD1222 vaccination. The chain recombines TRBV6-5 with TRBJ2-3, with D hard to call. DNA for the CDR3: TGTGCCAGCAGGTACGGGAGCACAGATACGCAGTATTTT. The encoded protein is CASRYGSTDTQYF.